Listed below are T cell receptor beta chains from one sample, sequenced in a study of blood T cell repertoires in COVID-19. TCRdb keeps only in-frame clones here, not all; method: immunoSEQ multiplex PCR. This table has a few hundred thousand clones, roughly 85% appearing once. Material: PBMCs or T cells enriched from blood (not recorded which). Receptor source: a woman between 50 and 59 years old who had recovered from COVID-19. The CDR3 runs from the conserved cysteine through the conserved F or W.

v_gene	j_gene	CDR3aa
TRBV3-1/TRBV3-2	TRBJ1-1	CASSPTGDNTEAFF
TRBV12-1	TRBJ2-7	CASSFSSGRFNEQYF
TRBV6-4	TRBJ1-1	CASSAGQNTEAFF
TRBV4-2	TRBJ1-4	CASSQVMGQGSEKLFF
TRBV6-1	TRBJ2-1	CASSELGGAPAYNEQFF
TRBV11-1	TRBJ1-2	CASPGSSYGYTF
TRBV24-1	TRBJ2-3	CATSVADTQYF
TRBV3-1/TRBV3-2	TRBJ1-4	CASSPPGTAIEKLFF
TRBV13	TRBJ1-4	CASSQQSINEKLFF
TRBV6-2/TRBV6-3	TRBJ2-1	CASSFINEQFF
TRBV10-2	TRBJ1-1	CASQPLGGDTEAFF
TRBV3-1/TRBV3-2	TRBJ2-1	CASSQEDGRADEQFF
TRBV5-1	TRBJ2-7	CASSLRAGRNYEQYF
TRBV7-3	TRBJ2-1	CASSLNAGGWNEQFF
TRBV11-2	TRBJ1-1	CASSPRFGTEAFF
TRBV11-2	TRBJ1-2	CASSLLTSNYGYTF
TRBV2	TRBJ2-4	CASSEEPGLAGMDIQYF
TRBV30	TRBJ2-7	CAWRGPLQGMSEQYF
TRBV19	TRBJ1-2	CASSIYFDPRDGYTF
TRBV6-5	TRBJ2-3	CASGRLAGADTQYF
TRBV27	TRBJ1-1	CASTSTPKNTEAFF
TRBV30	TRBJ2-1	CAWRGGTPEQFF
TRBV11-3	TRBJ2-1	CASSPGGPGNEQFF
TRBV27	TRBJ1-1	CASSEYPGQLNTEAFF
TRBV28	TRBJ1-5	CASRGRGNQPQHF
TRBV2	TRBJ1-5	CASSFLGQGNQPQHF
TRBV28	TRBJ2-7	CASTTSGTRHEQYF
TRBV2	TRBJ1-6	CASSVSVSPLHF
TRBV27	TRBJ1-1	CASSSQGPTEAFF
TRBV30	TRBJ1-5	CAWSDLQGYSNQPQHF
TRBV19	TRBJ1-1	CASSIFVGEKSGTEAFF
TRBV30	TRBJ1-3	CAWGIFPGRNTIYF
TRBV6-5	TRBJ2-7	CASSYFQGTDYEQYF
TRBV7-9	TRBJ2-7	CASSLTDRGGDEQYF
TRBV9	TRBJ1-2	CASSPTEPNYGYTF
TRBV7-2	TRBJ2-7	CASSPPRRGGYEQYF
TRBV9	TRBJ1-3	CASSVALWTEGNTIYF
TRBV11-2	TRBJ2-5	CASSPGLAQYQETQYF
TRBV6-1	TRBJ2-7	CASSAPGLAGALSYEQYF
TRBV27	TRBJ2-7	CASSPRVLSYEQYF
TRBV7-9	TRBJ2-7	CASSLELVTSSYEQYF
TRBV10-3	TRBJ1-1	CAINRGLGTEAFF
TRBV2	TRBJ2-3	CASSVWTRISTDTQYF
TRBV11-3	TRBJ2-7	CASSFGQMEQYF
TRBV30	TRBJ1-5	CAWDDGTYTNQPQHF
TRBV5-1	TRBJ2-5	CASSVDGQETQYF
TRBV6-1	TRBJ1-3	CASSEAGAALNTIYF
TRBV15	TRBJ1-2	CATSRGDKYDGYTF
TRBV28	TRBJ1-2	CAATYSPGTNGYTF
TRBV18	TRBJ2-7	CASSPRDRTSYEQYF
TRBV9	TRBJ2-3	CASSGRQGDTQYF
TRBV4-1	TRBJ2-7	CASSLRGGQGDEQYF
TRBV5-1	TRBJ1-2	CASSGRQTLSGGYGYTF
TRBV7-2	TRBJ2-2	CASSQQGRTGELFF
TRBV19	TRBJ2-7	CASEGSESSYEQYF
TRBV11-2	TRBJ2-7	CASSQQPSGGYEQYF
TRBV11-2	TRBJ2-7	CASSSGQGMGYEQYF
TRBV7-2	TRBJ2-5	CASSPGTTVETQYF
TRBV3-1/TRBV3-2	TRBJ1-1	CASSQVRGTEAFF